This T cell receptor (beta chain) came from a study of CD4 T cells in relation to SARS-CoV-2 and coronaviruses. For this clone: What it binds is unknown.

Before the COVID-19 pandemic, during about 2010-2019, CD4+ T cells were taken from unexposed donors. Isolation of CD4+ T cells took place after less than twelve days in culture. The CDR3 length is 11 residues. CDR1 and CDR2 (germline): SEHNR, FQNEAQ (reference sequence). The V end lost 5 bases, the J end lost 10 bases, and 8 bases lay between the germline ends. Here immunoSEQ multiplex PCR was the method, and the copy in TCRdb shows in-frame clones only, minus some. The profile shows some 23,000 clones, about 80% of them singletons. The sequenced sample consisted of CD4+ T cells from PBMCs, cultured in vitro. This TCR was sampled from a human donor in good health. The V gene is TRBV7-9, the J gene TRBJ1-4; D is ambiguous. The CDR3 sequence: CASSPGLKLFF. For the CDR3, the DNA is TGTGCCAGCAGCCCTGGGCTAAAACTGTTTTTT.